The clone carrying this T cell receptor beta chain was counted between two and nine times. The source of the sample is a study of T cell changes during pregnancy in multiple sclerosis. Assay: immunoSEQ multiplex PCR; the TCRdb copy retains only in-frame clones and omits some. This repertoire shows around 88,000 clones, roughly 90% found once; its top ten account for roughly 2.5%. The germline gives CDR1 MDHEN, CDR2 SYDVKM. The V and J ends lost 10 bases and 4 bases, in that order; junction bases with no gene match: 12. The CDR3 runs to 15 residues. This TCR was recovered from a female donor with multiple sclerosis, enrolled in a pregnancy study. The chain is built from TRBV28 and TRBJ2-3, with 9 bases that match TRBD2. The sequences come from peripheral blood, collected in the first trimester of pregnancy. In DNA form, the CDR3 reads TGTGCCATTCAGCTAGCGGGGAGATCGTCAGATACGCAGTATTTT. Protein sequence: CAIQLAGRSSDTQYF.